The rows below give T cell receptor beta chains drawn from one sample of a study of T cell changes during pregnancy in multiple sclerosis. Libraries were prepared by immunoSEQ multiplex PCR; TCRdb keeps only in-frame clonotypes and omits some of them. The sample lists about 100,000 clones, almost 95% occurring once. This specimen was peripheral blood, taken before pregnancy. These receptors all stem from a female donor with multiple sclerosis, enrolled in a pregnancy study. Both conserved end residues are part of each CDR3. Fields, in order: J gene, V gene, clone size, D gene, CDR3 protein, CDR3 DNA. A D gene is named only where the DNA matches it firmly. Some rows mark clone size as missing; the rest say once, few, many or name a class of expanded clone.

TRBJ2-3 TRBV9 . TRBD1 CASSVVTGVPTDTQYF TGTGCCAGCAGCGTAGTCACAGGGGTCCCCACAGATACGCAGTATTTT
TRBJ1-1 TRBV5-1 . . CASRSTGHPNTEAFF TGCGCCAGCAGGTCTACCGGACACCCGAACACTGAAGCTTTCTTT
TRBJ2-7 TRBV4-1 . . CASSTLSPPTRSFAYSYEQYF TGCGCCAGCAGCACCTTATCCCCACCGACTAGGTCCTTCGCCTATTCCTACGAGCAGTACTTC
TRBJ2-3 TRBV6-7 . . CASSYSPGQIWTDTQYF TGTGCCAGCAGTTACTCTCCGGGACAAATATGGACAGATACGCAGTATTTT
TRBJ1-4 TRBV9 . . CASSAGGRGNEKLFF TGTGCCAGCAGCGCCGGTGGCCGGGGAAATGAAAAACTGTTTTTT
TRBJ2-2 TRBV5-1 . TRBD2 CASSSQRETPGELFF TGCGCCAGCAGCTCCCAGCGGGAGACCCCCGGGGAGCTGTTTTTT
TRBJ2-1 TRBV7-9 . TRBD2 CASSLGGLAGGGKGNEQFF TGTGCCAGCAGCTTAGGGGGTCTGGCGGGAGGGGGTAAGGGCAATGAGCAGTTCTTC
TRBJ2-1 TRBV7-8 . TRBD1 CASSLVGQDQFF TGTGCCAGCAGCTTAGTGGGACAGGATCAGTTCTTC
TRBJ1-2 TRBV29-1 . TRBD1 CSATGGIYRDGYTF TGCAGCGCCACAGGGGGCATTTATAGGGATGGCTACACCTTC
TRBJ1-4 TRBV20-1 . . CSAREREKLFF TGCAGTGCTAGAGAACGGGAAAAACTGTTTTTT
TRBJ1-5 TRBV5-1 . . CASSLDPNQPQHF TGCGCCAGCAGCTTGGATCCGAATCAGCCCCAGCATTTT
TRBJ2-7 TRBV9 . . CASSVGGGVPYEQYF TGTGCCAGCAGCGTAGGAGGGGGAGTCCCCTACGAGCAGTACTTC
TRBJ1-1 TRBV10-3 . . CAILGGGGTEAFF TGTGCCATTCTAGGGGGGGGTGGGACTGAAGCTTTCTTT
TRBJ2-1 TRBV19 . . CASSIDGRSSYNEQFF TGTGCCAGTAGTATTGACGGGAGAAGCTCCTACAATGAGCAGTTCTTC
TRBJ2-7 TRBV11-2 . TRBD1 CASSHTGGYEQYF TGTGCCAGCAGCCACACAGGGGGCTACGAGCAGTACTTC
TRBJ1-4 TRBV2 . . CASSEGRVGEKLFF TGTGCCAGCAGTGAAGGCAGGGTTGGGGAAAAACTGTTTTTT
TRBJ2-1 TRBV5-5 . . CASSHPLKLNEQFF TGTGCCAGCAGCCACCCTTTGAAGCTCAATGAGCAGTTCTTC
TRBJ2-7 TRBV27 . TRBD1 CASTPTGGRLTTYEQYF TGTGCCAGCACTCCCACAGGGGGCCGACTCACTACCTACGAGCAGTACTTC
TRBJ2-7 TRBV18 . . CASSPPGTRGVHEQYF TGTGCCAGCTCACCCCCCGGGACCAGGGGAGTCCACGAGCAGTACTTC
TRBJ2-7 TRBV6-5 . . CASSPPYNSYEQYF TGTGCCAGCAGCCCACCCTATAACTCCTACGAGCAGTACTTC
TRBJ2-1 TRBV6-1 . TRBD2 CASSEVRGGFGEQFF TGTGCCAGCAGTGAAGTCCGGGGGGGCTTCGGTGAGCAGTTCTTC
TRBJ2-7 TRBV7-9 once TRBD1 CASSLRPGQGYEQYF TGTGCCAGCAGCTTAAGACCGGGACAGGGTTACGAGCAGTACTTC
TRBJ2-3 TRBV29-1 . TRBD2 CSALGLGLAVADTQYF TGCAGCGCTCTCGGGCTAGGACTAGCGGTGGCGGATACGCAGTATTTT